The 25 T cell receptor beta chains below were found in one sample sequenced in a study of cytomegalovirus exposure and HLA in healthy donors. In the PCR, 60 Vbeta and 13 Jbeta primers were used. Assay used: immunoSEQ multiplex PCR; TCRdb lists only in-frame clones, some missing. The sample consists of 140,000 or so clones, approximately 85% of them appearing once. Sequencing was done on a sample of PBMCs. The receptors shown here come from a woman aged 40 to 49 in good health and CMV-seronegative.

This clone appeared a single time. The genes are TRBV6-6 and TRBJ1-1, with D perhaps TRBD1 (6 bases). The CDR3 length is 14 residues. The germline V gene encodes CDR1 MNHNY and CDR2 SVGAGI (reference sequence). V dropped 2 bases and J dropped 0 bases, with 7 bases sitting between them. CDR3 residues: CASSYGQLNTEAFF. The CDR3 DNA sequence: TGTGCCAGCAGTTACGGACAGTTGAACACTGAAGCTTTCTTT.

The count of this clone is one. V and J are TRBV7-8 and TRBJ2-3; 9 bases match TRBD2. Unmatched junction bases numbered 15, after V lost 7 bases and J lost 7 bases. Germline V gene sequence: CDR1 SGHVS, CDR2 FQNEAQ. The CDR3 totals 16 residues. The CDR3 protein is CASTPGSGTSSHTQYF. DNA for the CDR3: TGTGCCAGCACCCCAGGGAGCGGGACTAGCAGTCATACGCAGTATTTT.

The gene calls are TRBV30 and TRBJ2-1; the match to TRBD2 covers 10 bases. The germline gives CDR1 GTSNPN, CDR2 SVGIG (reference sequence). Trimming took 3 bases from V and 8 from J; bases not matched to a gene: 16. The CDR3 is 17 residues long. The CDR3 DNA sequence: TGTGCCTGGAGCGCCAAGGGGAAGGGACTAGCGTACGATGAGCAGTTCTTC. The encoded protein is CAWSAKGKGLAYDEQFF.

This sequence joins TRBV10-2 and TRBJ2-1; 12 nucleotides agree with TRBD2. The germline V gene has CDR1 WSHSY and CDR2 SAAADI. The CDR3 totals 16 residues. With V trimmed by 5 bases and J by 8 bases, 10 bases remained unmatched. For the CDR3, the DNA is TGCGCCAGCAGTACGCCCAAGACTAGCGGGAGCGATGAGCAGTTCTTC. Its protein product is CASSTPKTSGSDEQFF.

The V gene is TRBV19, the J gene TRBJ1-6; D is ambiguous. The CDR3 runs to 13 residues. Germline CDR1 LNHDA, CDR2 SQIVND (reference sequence). The V and J ends lost 10 bases and 10 bases respectively, with 17 bases between them. Here the CDR3 reads CATRVAGGSPLHF. In nucleotides, the CDR3 is TGTGCCACGCGTGTGGCGGGAGGCTCACCCCTCCACTTT.

The rearrangement joins TRBV6-5 to TRBJ2-3; 10 nucleotides align to TRBD2. This CDR3 is 16 amino acids long. CDR1 MNHEY and CDR2 SVGAGI come from the germline V gene. V shed 2 bases and J 1 base; nucleotides not matched to a gene: 3. The CDR3 region has the DNA TGTGCCAGCAGTTACATAGCGGGAGGCCGCACAGATACGCAGTATTTT. It encodes CASSYIAGGRTDTQYF.

The rearrangement joins TRBV6-5 to TRBJ2-3, with a tentative D call TRBD2 (6 bases). Trimming stripped 2 bases from V and 5 bases from J, with 17 bases between. The germline V gene encodes CDR1 MNHEY and CDR2 SVGAGI. This CDR3 contains 16 residues. This CDR3 reads CASSYGVGGGVDTQYF. The CDR3 DNA reads as TGTGCCAGCAGTTACGGAGTGGGAGGTGGGGTAGATACGCAGTATTTT.

A note on this clone: The same CDR3 also results from other DNA sequences found in this sample. The rearrangement links TRBV5-1 to TRBJ2-4, with D tentatively TRBD1 (5 bases). Germline loops: CDR1 SGHRS, CDR2 YFSETQ. V was shortened by 2 bases and J by 5 bases, with 8 bases between the two germline ends. The CDR3 length is 13 residues. The CDR3 is CASSLGQENIQYF. CDR3 DNA sequence: TGCGCCAGCAGCTTAGGACAAGAAAACATTCAGTACTTC.

The chain employs TRBV28 and TRBJ2-7; tentative D call: TRBD1 (5 bases). V gave up 8 bases and J gave up 3 bases, with 20 bases separating them. CDR1 is MDHEN and CDR2 is SYDVKM in the germline V gene. This CDR3 spans 15 amino acids. The CDR3 region is CASGPMMTVDYEQYF. DNA for the CDR3: TGTGCCAGCGGACCAATGATGACAGTTGACTACGAGCAGTACTTC.

The chain carries TRBV5-1 and TRBJ2-7; 10 positions agree with TRBD2. The CDR3 covers 16 residues. With V trimmed by 0 bases and J by 6 bases, 9 bases remained unmatched. The V gene's germline CDR1 is SGHRS and CDR2 YFSETQ. The CDR3 reads CASSLAGLAGVGEQYF. The CDR3 DNA follows: TGCGCCAGCAGCTTGGCTGGTCTAGCGGGAGTAGGCGAGCAGTACTTC.

This clone was detected only once. Distinct nucleotide sequences in the sample also encode this CDR3. This rearrangement joins TRBV5-1 to TRBJ2-1, with 11 bases fitting TRBD2. This CDR3 has 13 residues. Germline V CDR1 and CDR2: SGHRS, YFSETQ. V lost 4 bases, J lost 13 bases, and 7 bases stayed unmatched. The CDR3 spells CASSLGLAEFQFF. The CDR3 nucleotides read TGCGCCAGCAGCCTGGGACTAGCGGAGTTTCAGTTCTTC.

The chain recombines TRBV28 with TRBJ1-2; 8 bases match TRBD1. The germline CDR1 and CDR2 sequences are MDHEN and SYDVKM. V gave up 5 bases and J gave up 8 bases; unmatched junction bases: 7. CDR3 length equals 13 residues. The CDR3 DNA is TGTGCCAGCAGTGACAGGGGTCTGGGGGGCTACACCTTC. Its protein product is CASSDRGLGGYTF.

This chain uses TRBV28 with TRBJ1-2, with 9 bases fitting TRBD1. J gave up 4 bases and V 4 bases, and 7 bases lay outside the gene matches. The CDR3 spans 15 residues. Germline CDR1 is MDHEN and CDR2 is SYDVKM. Written as DNA, the CDR3 is TGTGCCAGCAGTTCAACAGGGGGCGCGGGCTATGGCTACACCTTC. It encodes CASSSTGGAGYGYTF.

V is TRBV28 and J is TRBJ2-7; 10 bases match TRBD2. V lost 1 base, J lost 6 bases, and 6 bases stayed unmatched. The CDR3 has 15 residues. Germline CDR1 MDHEN, CDR2 SYDVKM. The CDR3 loop is CASSLFASGRGEQYF. In DNA, the CDR3 is TGTGCCAGCAGTTTATTTGCTAGCGGGAGAGGCGAGCAGTACTTC.

The chain has TRBV11-3 and TRBJ2-5, with D tentatively TRBD2 (5 bases). Germline V gene sequence: CDR1 SGHNT, CDR2 YENEEA. Trimming left V 7 bases short and J 5 bases short, with 14 bases between. The CDR3 loop spans 13 amino acids. The CDR3 here is CASTPGIRETQYF. As DNA, the CDR3 is TGTGCCAGCACCCCCGGGATCCGGGAGACCCAGTACTTC.

This clone was counted once. The V gene is TRBV7-2, the J gene TRBJ2-2; 10 nucleotides match TRBD1. This CDR3 comprises 15 residues. J gave up 7 bases and V 2 bases, and 4 bases lay outside the gene matches. Germline V CDR1 and CDR2: SGHTA, FQGNSA. The CDR3 coding sequence is TGTGCCAGCAGCTTAAGACAGGGGGCCAACGGGGAGCTGTTTTTT. It translates to CASSLRQGANGELFF. Combining the CDR3 with reference TRBV7-2 and TRBJ2-2 gives the whole variable domain GAGVSQSPSNKVTEKGKDVELRCDPISGHTALYWYRQSLGQGLEFLIYFQGNSAPDKSGLPSDRFSAERTGGSVSTLTIQRTQQEDSAVYLCASSLRQGANGELFFGEGSRLTVL.

This clone appeared once. This chain joins TRBV10-3 and TRBJ1-1; D possibly corresponds to TRBD1 (6 bases). The CDR3 has 12 residues. The germline CDR1 and CDR2 sequences are ENHRY and SYGVKD. The V gene lost 8 bases and the J gene lost 0 bases, with 7 bases spanning the gap. Here the CDR3 reads CAIGTLNTEAFF. DNA of the CDR3: TGTGCCATCGGGACATTGAACACTGAAGCTTTCTTT.

The chain recombines TRBV18 with TRBJ2-7; 12 bases agree with TRBD2. This CDR3 spans 14 amino acids. Germline CDR1 reads KGHSH; CDR2 reads LQKENI. V lost 6 bases to trimming and J lost 4 bases; unmatched junction nucleotides: 4. The CDR3 DNA is TGTGCCAGCTCCCCTGGACTAGCGGGGTACGAGCAGTACTTC. Translated: CASSPGLAGYEQYF.

This clone is a singleton in its sample. The J gene is TRBJ2-1, the V gene TRBV28; 7 bases fit TRBD1. Germline trimming cut 6 bases from V and 8 bases from J; bases unmatched to any gene: 10. Germline V gene lookup returns CDR1 MDHEN and CDR2 SYDVKM. The CDR3 is 14 amino acids. The chain's CDR3 is CASSQTHRGDEQFF. The CDR3 DNA reads as TGTGCCAGCAGCCAAACCCACAGGGGCGATGAGCAGTTCTTC. Drawing the rest from reference TRBV28 and TRBJ2-1, the complete variable domain is DVKVTQSSRYLVKRTGEKVFLECVQDMDHENMFWYRQDPGLGLRLIYFSYDVKMKEKGDIPEGYSVSREKKERFSLILESASTNQTSMYLCASSQTHRGDEQFFGPGTRLTVL.

The genes are TRBV28 and TRBJ2-7; TRBD2 matches 13 bases. The V segment lost 7 bases and the J segment 4 bases; nucleotides outside the gene matches: 16. The CDR3 runs to 18 residues. CDR1 is MDHEN and CDR2 is SYDVKM in the germline V gene. The CDR3 DNA reads as TGTGCCAGCACCCCCCTGAGGACTAGCGGGAGTCAAGGGTACGAGCAGTACTTC. This encodes CASTPLRTSGSQGYEQYF.

J is TRBJ2-5 and V is TRBV9; D may be TRBD1 (5 bases). Near its end, the DNA agrees better with TRBJ2-7, so the J call may be wrong. CDR1 is SGDLS and CDR2 is YYNGEE in the germline V gene. The CDR3 sequence is 17 residues long. CDR3: CASSADPGSAGSYEQYF. The CDR3, as DNA: TGTGCCAGCAGCGCTGACCCAGGGTCGGCCGGGTCCTACGAGCAGTACTTC.

A single count supports this clone. CDR3 coding DNA: TGTGCCAGCAACCTACTAGCGGGTACCACAGATACGCAGTATTTT. Translated, it gives CASNLLAGTTDTQYF. This chain joins TRBV2 and TRBJ2-3; TRBD2 matches 9 bases. Germline loops: CDR1 SNHLY, CDR2 FYNNEI. With V trimmed by 7 bases and J by 2 bases, 7 bases remained unmatched. The CDR3 runs to 15 residues.

The chain is built from TRBV7-9 and TRBJ2-7; the match to TRBD2 covers 15 bases. The J segment lost 4 bases and the V segment lost 3 bases, leaving 7 bases of the junction unmatched. Germline V gene sequence: CDR1 SEHNR, CDR2 FQNEAQ (reference sequence). This CDR3 contains 17 residues. DNA of the CDR3: TGTGCCAGCAGCTTGCGGACTAGCGGGAGGGCCCAATACGAGCAGTACTTC. Translation gives CASSLRTSGRAQYEQYF.

V and J are TRBV6-5 and TRBJ2-5, with a possible D match to TRBD1 (6 bases). The CDR3 is 14 amino acids. Germline CDR1 is MNHEY and CDR2 is SVGAGI. V lost 0 bases and J 5 bases, leaving 10 bases between the germline ends. This chain's CDR3 is CASSYSGHWETQYF. The CDR3 DNA is TGTGCCAGCAGTTACTCGGGACATTGGGAGACCCAGTACTTC.

The chain carries TRBV9 and TRBJ2-5; 8 positions agree with TRBD2. Germline CDR1 reads SGDLS; CDR2 reads YYNGEE. The CDR3 totals 16 residues. Trimming at V came to 2 bases and at J to 4 bases, leaving 10 bases not matched to a gene. The CDR3 DNA reads TGTGCCAGCAGCGTCACGGGAGGGCCGGTTGGAGAGACCCAGTACTTC. It yields the protein CASSVTGGPVGETQYF.